The table lists the clone carrying this TCR beta chain with a few counts. This sample is part of a study of T cells in Graves' hyperthyroidism and ophthalmopathy. The investigators amplified TCR beta CDR3 regions from RNA transcripts. TCR CDR3 underwent first-round RT-PCR with the HTBI primer set. TCRdb recomputed calls from the multiplex PCR reads with MiXCR, one row per CDR3 protein. The profile covers 300,000 to 500,000 distinct CDR3 sequences, with roughly an eighth appearing a single time and under 30% taken by the ten largest. From germline, CDR1 is LNHDA and CDR2 SQIVND (reference sequence). This CDR3 has 12 residues. Unmatched junction bases numbered 7, after V lost 8 bases and J lost 11 bases.

The rearrangement uses TRBV19 and TRBJ1-1; 11 bases agree with TRBD1. The TCR originated in a man aged 45-65 years with Graves' ophthalmopathy. The sequencing sample was made of blood. The CDR3 region is CASGQGAPQAFF. CDR3 coding DNA: TGTGCCAGTGGACAGGGGGCGCCTCAGGCTTTCTTT.